This T cell receptor beta chain was profiled in a study of cytotoxic CD8 clonotypes in ibrutinib-treated CLL. Germline CDR1 reads SGHVS; CDR2 reads FQNEAQ. With V trimmed by 0 bases and J by 6 bases, 1 base remained unmatched. The CDR3 totals 14 residues. Measured with immunoSEQ multiplex PCR; TCRdb has only the in-frame clones, and not every one. The table includes about 250,000 clones, under 75% detected once. The starting material was PBMCs, obtained after 24 months of ibrutinib treatment. The receptor comes from a human donor with chronic lymphocytic leukemia. V and J are TRBV7-8 and TRBJ1-4; 7 bases are shared with TRBD1. The CDR3 here is CASSLAGGDEKLFF. CDR3 bases: TGTGCCAGCAGCTTAGCAGGGGGCGATGAAAAACTGTTTTTT. The full variable domain, with the rest looked up from reference TRBV7-8 and TRBJ1-4, is GAGVSQSPRYKVAKRGQDVALRCDPISGHVSLFWYQQALGQGPEFLTYFQNEAQLDKSGLPSDRFFAERPEGSVSTLKIQRTQQEDSAVYLCASSLAGGDEKLFFGSGTQLSVL.